Each of the 13 T cell receptor beta chains below was sequenced from the same sample in a study of T-cell reconstitution after alpha-beta-depleted transplantation in children. General study findings and limits: Alpha-beta T cells about two months after transplant reportedly derived from several hundred expanded graft clones.

Unique molecular identifiers featured in how the TCRbeta library was prepared. Via MiXCR, TCRdb re-called the PCR reads, giving one row per CDR3 protein. The data hold approximately 32,000 distinct CDR3 sequences, with approximately 6.9% observed a single time. Their antigens remain unidentified. The source was peripheral blood, collected 60 days after TCRalphabeta/CD19-depleted stem cell transplant. These receptors all come from a child in the first two years of life who had a stem cell transplant for acute myeloid leukemia, so the T cells may come from the graft donor.

This clonotype has only a few counts. The chain carries TRBV28 and TRBJ2-7, with D unclear. Trimming pared 0 bases from V and 6 bases from J, leaving 3 bases between. The CDR3 extends over 11 amino acids. Germline-derived CDR1 and CDR2 are MDHEN and SYDVKM. The CDR3 DNA follows: TGTGCCAGCAGTTTATGGGCCGAGCAGTACTTC. Translated, it gives CASSLWAEQYF.

This clonotype was observed at least ten times. The chain recombines TRBV7-2 with TRBJ2-5; no definite D call. CDR3 length equals 13 residues. V gave up 5 bases and J gave up 6 bases, with 13 bases separating them. The germline CDR1 and CDR2 sequences are SGHTA and FQGNSA. CDR3 amino acids: CASSPRVKKTQYF. The DNA for the CDR3 is TGTGCCAGCAGCCCCCGCGTCAAAAAGACCCAGTACTTC.

The chain is built from TRBV25-1 and TRBJ2-7; 7 nucleotides line up with TRBD2. Germline loops: CDR1 MGHDK, CDR2 SYGVNS. The CDR3 consists of 13 residues. The CDR3 nucleotides read TGTACCTTCAACGCAGGGAGGGTATACGAGCAGTACTTC. This encodes CTFNAGRVYEQYF.

The sample holds many counts of this clonotype. The chain employs TRBV6-2 or TRBV6-3 and TRBJ1-2; D is perhaps TRBD1 (5 bases). CDR3 length: 13 amino acids. The germline V and J ends were trimmed by 6 bases and 2 bases, with 10 bases remaining between them. Germline CDR1 reads MNHEY; CDR2 reads SVGEGT. CDR3 DNA: TGTGCCAGCAGAGGACGGGACAACTATGGCTACACCTTC. Protein sequence: CASRGRDNYGYTF.

This clonotype was counted a few times. The CDR3 DNA reads TGTGCCAGCAGCTTCCGGGGGGGCACTGAAGCTTTCTTT. Translated: CASSFRGGTEAFF. The V gene is TRBV7-2, the J gene TRBJ1-1, with D perhaps TRBD1 (5 bases). V was shortened by 3 bases and J by 4 bases, with 9 bases between the two germline ends. Per the germline V gene, CDR1 is SGHTA and CDR2 is FQGNSA. CDR3 length: 13 amino acids.

This clonotype has a count of ten or more. This sequence joins TRBV7-6 and TRBJ2-2; D is tentatively TRBD1 or TRBD2 (6 bases each). Germline loops: CDR1 SGHVS, CDR2 FNYEAQ. The V and J ends lost 5 bases and 6 bases respectively, with 10 bases between them. There are 13 residues in the CDR3. Here the CDR3 DNA reads TGTGCCAGCAGCCAGAGGGGGGCCGGGGAGCTGTTTTTT. Translation: CASSQRGAGELFF.

CDR3 in amino acids: CASSLAGGGGSPLHF. CDR3 sequence (DNA): TGTGCCAGCAGCTTAGCTGGAGGGGGGGGTTCACCCCTCCACTTT. V gene TRBV13 combines with J gene TRBJ1-6; possibly TRBD1 for D (6 bases). CDR1 is PRHDT and CDR2 is FYEKMQ in the germline V gene (reference sequence). Trimming stripped 1 base from V and 9 bases from J, with 13 bases between. This CDR3 has 15 amino acids.

This clonotype occurred many times. V and J are TRBV20-1 and TRBJ2-3; TRBD1 agrees at 9 bases. The V segment lost 4 bases and the J segment 4 bases; nucleotides outside the gene matches: 9. This CDR3 has 15 amino acids. Germline loops: CDR1 DFQATT, CDR2 SNEGSKA (reference sequence). CDR3 nucleotides: TGCAGTGCTAACAGTTTACAGGGGGCTGCAGATACGCAGTATTTT. Its protein product is CSANSLQGAADTQYF.

This clonotype occurred many times. This chain uses TRBV24-1 with TRBJ2-1; 9 positions agree with TRBD2. The CDR3 extends over 16 amino acids. The germline CDR1 and CDR2 sequences are KGHDR and SFDVKD. V gave up 4 bases and J gave up 9 bases; unmatched junction bases: 12. Here the CDR3 reads CATSDPGTSPRGEQFF. CDR3 sequence (DNA): TGTGCCACCAGTGACCCCGGGACTAGCCCCAGGGGTGAGCAGTTCTTC.

This clonotype was recorded many times. The chain combines TRBV11-2 with TRBJ2-7; D ambiguous. Germline V gene data show CDR1 as SGHAT and CDR2 as FQNNGV. V lost 7 bases and J lost 2, with 18 bases in between. The CDR3 runs 15 residues. CDR3 bases: TGTGCCAGCAATCCTCGGGCCGGAGTAGCCTACGAGCAGTACTTC. Translated: CASNPRAGVAYEQYF.

There are many counts of this clonotype. The genes are TRBV4-3 and TRBJ2-7; D unclear. This CDR3 has 15 residues. V dropped 2 bases and J dropped 4 bases, with 15 bases sitting between them. Germline lookup yields CDR1 LGHNA and CDR2 YSLEER. CDR3: CASSQLPMPLYEQYF. Written as DNA, the CDR3 is TGCGCCAGCAGCCAACTACCTATGCCCTTGTACGAGCAGTACTTC.

This clonotype was observed many times. V gene TRBV27 combines with J gene TRBJ2-7, with TRBD1 matching over 8 bases. CDR3 size: 12 residues. The V gene end was trimmed by 10 bases and the J gene end by 12 bases; junction bases not matched to a gene: 14. Looked up from germline, CDR1 is MNHEY and CDR2 is SMNVEV (reference sequence). The CDR3 spells CAILTRQGISYF. CDR3 sequence (DNA): TGTGCCATTCTGACTCGACAGGGGATTTCGTACTTC.

This clonotype was counted at least ten times. This sequence joins TRBV9 and TRBJ2-5; TRBD2 aligns across 8 bases. The V gene's germline CDR1 is SGDLS and CDR2 YYNGEE. With 2 bases clipped from V and 5 bases from J, the junction kept 8 bases outside the gene matches. This CDR3 is built from 15 residues. The CDR3 loop is CASSVEGGRWETQYF. DNA of the CDR3: TGTGCCAGCAGCGTTGAGGGCGGGAGGTGGGAGACCCAGTACTTC.